This T cell receptor beta chain emerged from a study of T cells in Graves' hyperthyroidism and ophthalmopathy. Patients having uncontrolled infection, another autoimmune disease, pregnancy or lactation were not included. Amplification targeted TCR beta CDR3 regions from RNA transcripts. TCR CDR3 regions were first amplified by RT-PCR with HTBI primers. MiXCR was run by TCRdb on the multiplex PCR reads, yielding one entry per CDR3 protein. The data hold about 280,000 distinct CDR3 sequences, with less than 30% observed a single time. Sample: blood. The clonotype was recovered from a man aged 35 to 55 with Graves' hyperthyroidism that later progressed to Graves' ophthalmopathy.

DNA for the CDR3: TGTGCCAGCAGTTTAGGGGGTGACAGGGCTGCCTATGGCTACACCTTC. It is translated as CASSLGGDRAAYGYTF. The rearrangement joins TRBV6-5 to TRBJ1-2; 7 nucleotides align to TRBD1. The junction had 12 bases not matched to a gene; V was cut back by 4 bases and J by 4 bases. CDR3 length equals 16 residues. Germline loops: CDR1 MNHEY, CDR2 SVGAGI.